This is a list of T cell receptor beta chains from one sample in a study of T cell responses to AZD1222 COVID-19 vaccine. The table came from immunoSEQ multiplex PCR; TCRdb's copy has only in-frame clones and leaves some out. The data hold 100,000 to 150,000 clones, with about nine tenths observed a single time. The specimen comprised peripheral blood, sampled on day 0 of AZD1222 vaccination. These receptors were obtained from an adult in good health. The CDR3 runs from the conserved cysteine through the conserved F or W. Each record gives: V gene, D gene, clone size, J gene, CDR3 protein, CDR3 DNA. D genes are given only for firm matches. Some rows mark clone size as missing; the rest say once, few, many or name a class of expanded clone.

>TRBV10-3|.|few|TRBJ1-6
CAIMSDNSPLHF
TGTGCCATCATGTCTGATAATTCACCCCTCCACTTT
>TRBV12-3/TRBV12-4|TRBD1|.|TRBJ2-5
CASSPTGVETQYF
TGTGCCAGCAGTCCGACAGGGGTGGAGACCCAGTACTTC
>TRBV2|TRBD1|.|TRBJ1-4
CASRQGTGKLFF
TGTGCCAGCAGACAGGGGACTGGAAAACTGTTTTTT
>TRBV4-3|TRBD2|.|TRBJ2-1
CASSLIAGEGEQFF
TGCGCCAGCAGCCTAATAGCGGGGGAGGGTGAGCAGTTCTTC
>TRBV7-8|TRBD1|.|TRBJ1-5
CASSLAQGDINQPQHF
TGTGCCAGCAGCTTAGCACAGGGGGACATTAATCAGCCCCAGCATTTT
>TRBV6-1|TRBD2|.|TRBJ2-7
CASSESVRGGPYEQYF
TGTGCCAGCAGTGAAAGTGTTCGCGGGGGGCCCTACGAGCAGTACTTC
>TRBV28|TRBD1|few|TRBJ1-5
CASRLQGAWQPQHF
TGTGCCAGCAGGCTTCAGGGGGCTTGGCAGCCCCAGCATTTT
>TRBV28|.|once|TRBJ1-2
CASSFVEGYTF
TGTGCCAGCAGTTTTGTAGAAGGCTACACCTTC
>TRBV6-5|.|.|TRBJ2-6
CASSARGTGANVLTF
TGTGCCAGCAGCGCGCGGGGTACTGGGGCCAACGTCCTGACTTTC
>TRBV5-4|TRBD2|.|TRBJ2-1
CASSAMSSGGFNEQFF
TGTGCCAGCAGCGCGATGTCTAGCGGGGGTTTTAATGAGCAGTTCTTC
>TRBV9|TRBD1|.|TRBJ1-3
CASSSDRGSGNTIYF
TGTGCCAGCAGCTCAGACAGGGGCTCTGGAAACACCATATATTTT
>TRBV19|TRBD2|.|TRBJ2-1
CASRPTSGGPDNEQFF
TGTGCCAGTAGGCCGACTAGCGGGGGCCCTGACAATGAGCAGTTCTTC
>TRBV5-1|.|.|TRBJ2-7
CASSSFLRGGNSYEQYF
TGCGCCAGCAGTTCCTTTCTCAGGGGGGGGAACTCCTACGAGCAGTACTTC
>TRBV10-2|.|once|TRBJ2-7
CASSGLLTSYEQYF
TGCGCCAGCAGTGGGCTCCTAACCTCCTACGAGCAGTACTTC
>TRBV25-1|.|.|TRBJ1-1
CASSEYFPGTEAFF
TGTGCCAGCAGTGAATACTTTCCGGGGACTGAAGCTTTCTTT
>TRBV12-3/TRBV12-4|.|.|TRBJ1-2
CASSFPGYTF
TGTGCCAGCAGTTTCCCCGGCTACACCTTC
>TRBV6-5|.|.|TRBJ1-5
CASSYSSMTGQPQHF
TGTGCCAGCAGTTACTCCAGCATGACGGGACAGCCCCAGCATTTT
>TRBV5-1|.|.|TRBJ2-7
CASSREGQVTEQYF
TGCGCCAGCAGCAGAGAGGGTCAGGTCACCGAGCAGTACTTC
>TRBV4-1|.|.|TRBJ1-2
CASSQVATDRVNYGYTF
TGCGCCAGCAGCCAAGTGGCTACGGACAGAGTTAACTATGGCTACACCTTC
>TRBV10-1|.|.|TRBJ2-7
CASYAATPSSYEQYF
TGCGCCAGCTATGCAGCGACGCCAAGCTCCTACGAGCAGTACTTC
>TRBV7-2|TRBD1|.|TRBJ1-2
CASSLTGTGGYGYTF
TGTGCCAGCAGCCTTACCGGGACAGGAGGTTATGGCTACACCTTC
>TRBV6-2/TRBV6-3|.|few|TRBJ2-5
CASSLRETQYF
TGTGCCAGCAGTTTAAGAGAGACCCAGTACTTC
>TRBV28|TRBD1|.|TRBJ1-5
CASSYGTGRFQPQHF
TGTGCCAGCAGTTACGGGACAGGGAGATTCCAGCCCCAGCATTTT
>TRBV30|.|.|TRBJ1-1
CAWGKTVEAFF
TGTGCCTGGGGGAAGACAGTTGAAGCTTTCTTT
>TRBV2|TRBD1|.|TRBJ2-1
CASTSATGDYEQFF
TGTGCCAGCACCTCCGCGACAGGGGATTATGAGCAGTTCTTC
>TRBV3-1/TRBV3-2|.|.|TRBJ1-2
CASSHLDGRYGYTF
TGTGCCAGCAGCCATCTTGACGGACGCTATGGCTACACCTTC
>TRBV6-5|TRBD1|few|TRBJ2-1
CASSYGGRGRNNEQFF
TGTGCCAGCAGTTACGGGGGCAGGGGGCGTAATAATGAGCAGTTCTTC
>TRBV28|TRBD1|.|TRBJ1-5
CASYQGVEPQHF
TGTGCCAGCTACCAGGGGGTGGAGCCCCAGCATTTT
>TRBV6-6|TRBD1|.|TRBJ2-2
CASSYFQGVNTGELFF
TGTGCCAGCAGTTACTTCCAGGGGGTGAACACCGGGGAGCTGTTTTTT
>TRBV11-2|.|.|TRBJ2-3
CASSPGTSTDTQYF
TGTGCCAGCAGCCCCGGGACTAGCACAGATACGCAGTATTTT
>TRBV19|TRBD2|once|TRBJ2-1
CASSIQAGEQFF
TGTGCCAGTAGTATTCAAGCGGGGGAGCAGTTCTTC
>TRBV6-2/TRBV6-3|TRBD1|few|TRBJ1-2
CASSDPGTDYGYTF
TGTGCCAGCAGCGACCCTGGGACAGACTATGGCTACACCTTC
>TRBV6-1|.|.|TRBJ1-4
CASSEDRSNEKLFF
TGTGCCAGCAGTGAAGATCGTTCGAATGAAAAACTGTTTTTT
>TRBV29-1|TRBD1|.|TRBJ1-2
CSVAQQGPDYGYTF
TGCAGCGTTGCCCAACAGGGGCCGGACTATGGCTACACCTTC
>TRBV5-1|.|.|TRBJ2-3
CASSLTDLTDTQYF
TGCGCCAGCAGCTTGACGGACCTAACAGATACGCAGTATTTT
>TRBV4-1|.|.|TRBJ1-3
CASSWQGENTIYF
TGCGCCAGCAGCTGGCAGGGCGAAAACACCATATATTTT
>TRBV27|TRBD2|.|TRBJ2-5
CASSLLGLAGAQETQYF
TGTGCCAGCAGTTTATTAGGGCTAGCGGGGGCCCAAGAGACCCAGTACTTC
>TRBV27|.|.|TRBJ2-3
CASSSIQRDTQYF
TGTGCCAGCAGCTCCATACAGCGAGATACGCAGTATTTT
>TRBV3-1/TRBV3-2|.|.|TRBJ2-7
CASSSSYEQYF
TGTGCCAGCAGCTCATCCTACGAGCAGTACTTC
>TRBV28|TRBD1|.|TRBJ1-2
CASSQKTDRGGGYTF
TGTGCCAGCAGTCAAAAGACGGACAGGGGAGGCGGCTACACCTTC
>TRBV11-3|TRBD2|.|TRBJ2-2
CASSSLLAGDPNTGELFF
TGTGCCAGCAGCTCCTTACTAGCGGGGGACCCCAACACCGGGGAGCTGTTTTTT
>TRBV4-2|.|.|TRBJ1-1
CASSQDDRYTEAFF
TGTGCCAGCAGCCAAGACGACAGATACACTGAAGCTTTCTTT
>TRBV28|.|.|TRBJ1-1
CASNSRWAPNTEAFF
TGTGCCAGCAACAGTAGATGGGCCCCGAACACTGAAGCTTTCTTT
>TRBV6-5|.|.|TRBJ2-7
CASSYSLAGEQYF
TGTGCCAGCAGTTACAGTTTGGCAGGGGAGCAGTACTTC
>TRBV28|.|.|TRBJ2-4
CASSSQGWGIAKNIQYF
TGTGCCAGCAGTTCCCAGGGGTGGGGAATAGCCAAAAACATTCAGTACTTC
>TRBV18|TRBD1|.|TRBJ1-5
CASSQKPAAGGLSNQPQHF
TGTGCCAGCTCACAAAAACCTGCGGCAGGGGGCCTGAGCAATCAGCCCCAGCATTTT